The 10 T cell receptor beta chains listed next were all sequenced from one sample in a study of monozygotic twins with inflammatory bowel disease. TCRdb derives one entry per CDR3 protein from the 5' RACE reads, leaving out DNA. The sample has approximately 400,000 distinct CDR3 sequences. The sample comprised blood. Receptor source: a human donor with ulcerative colitis or Crohn's disease, or a healthy co-twin of an affected twin (not recorded which).

This rearrangement joins TRBV4-2 to TRBJ1-3. The V gene's germline CDR1 is LGHNA and CDR2 YNFKEQ. CDR3 length: 15 amino acids. CDR3 sequence reads: CASSSDRYSGNTIYF.

The chain carries TRBV5-1 and TRBJ2-1; TCRdb returns TRBD2, unconfirmable since there is no DNA. CDR3 length: 15 amino acids. The germline CDR1 and CDR2 sequences are SGHRS and YFSETQ. CDR3 residues: CASSVTSGRFNEQFF. Combining the CDR3 with reference TRBV5-1 and TRBJ2-1 gives the whole variable domain KAGVTQTPRYLIKTRGQQVTLSCSPISGHRSVSWYQQTPGQGLQFLFEYFSETQRNKGNFPGRFSGRQFSNSRSEMNVSTLELGDSALYLCASSVTSGRFNEQFFGPGTRLTVL.

CDR3 in amino acids: CASSPRIQNTEAFF. The chain has TRBV12-3 or TRBV12-4 and TRBJ1-1; the TCRdb call, TRBD1, lacks DNA for checking. The CDR3 is made up of 14 amino acids.

V gene TRBV6-6 combines with J gene TRBJ1-5; TCRdb's D gene call, TRBD1, goes unchecked for lack of DNA. CDR1 and CDR2 (germline): MNHNY, SVGAGI (reference sequence). CDR3 length equals 13 residues. The CDR3 loop is CASRWTGNQPQHF.

This sequence joins TRBV20-1 and TRBJ1-6. The CDR3 covers 15 residues. The germline CDR1 and CDR2 sequences are DFQATT and SNEGSKA (reference sequence). CDR3 region: CSARGGQGGNSPLHF.

J is TRBJ2-1 and V is TRBV6-5; checking the TCRdb D call of TRBD2 is not possible without DNA. Germline loops: CDR1 MNHEY, CDR2 SVGAGI. The CDR3 loop spans 16 amino acids. CDR3 amino acids: CASSFLAGSSYNEQFF.

The V gene is TRBV30, the J gene TRBJ1-1. This CDR3 is built from 13 residues. Per germline, CDR1 GTSNPN and CDR2 SVGIG (reference sequence). The CDR3 here is CAWSALKNTEAFF.

This chain links TRBV20-1 with TRBJ2-6; without DNA, the TCRdb call of TRBD2 cannot be checked. This CDR3 contains 13 residues. CDR1 is DFQATT, CDR2 SNEGSKA, per germline (reference sequence). This CDR3 is CSARGGGANVLTF.

CDR3 in amino acids: CASSQVHGALSYEQYF. The gene calls are TRBV5-1 and TRBJ2-7; absent DNA, TCRdb's TRBD2 call cannot be checked. This CDR3 contains 16 residues. Germline loops: CDR1 SGHRS, CDR2 YFSETQ. The full variable domain, rest sourced from reference TRBV5-1 and TRBJ2-7, is KAGVTQTPRYLIKTRGQQVTLSCSPISGHRSVSWYQQTPGQGLQFLFEYFSETQRNKGNFPGRFSGRQFSNSRSEMNVSTLELGDSALYLCASSQVHGALSYEQYFGPGTRLTVT.

The chain couples TRBV5-1 to TRBJ2-1; TCRdb's assignment of TRBD2 cannot be checked, as there is no DNA. The germline V gene encodes CDR1 SGHRS and CDR2 YFSETQ. This CDR3 contains 17 residues. This chain's CDR3 is CASSLDSSGGLYNEQFF.